Listed here are 28 T cell receptor beta chains from one sample, sequenced in a study of cytomegalovirus exposure and HLA in healthy donors. PCR amplification relied on 60 Vbeta primers (plus 13 Jbeta primers). Profiling relied on immunoSEQ multiplex PCR, and the TCRdb table lists in-frame clones only, not all of them. The sample includes around 200,000 clones, 80% to 85% seen only once; the top ten take around 3%. Sequenced sample: PBMCs. These receptors came from a woman aged 40 to 50 in good health and CMV-seronegative.

The chain couples TRBV4-1 to TRBJ1-2; the D is unclear. Trimming shortened V by 3 bases and J by 5 bases, and 28 bases separated the two germline ends. The CDR3 is 19 amino acids. Germline loops: CDR1 MGHRA, CDR2 YSYEKL. The CDR3 loop reads CASSQGEAYGVRLDYGYTF. DNA of the CDR3: TGCGCCAGCAGCCAGGGAGAGGCGTACGGGGTTCGACTTGATTATGGCTACACCTTC.

This rearrangement joins TRBV6-1 to TRBJ1-2; TRBD1 aligns across 11 bases. Germline V gives CDR1 MNHNS, CDR2 SASEGT. This CDR3 comprises 15 residues. V shed 5 bases, J shed 2 bases, and the junction held 4 bases outside the gene matches. This CDR3 is CASSSRDRGNYGYTF. The CDR3 region has the DNA TGTGCCAGCAGTAGTCGGGACAGGGGGAACTATGGCTACACCTTC.

CDR3 sequence (DNA): TGTGCCAGCAGCTCCCCGTTATTTATGGAAGCTTTCTTT. Translated: CASSSPLFMEAFF. This chain links TRBV11-2 with TRBJ1-1; no clear D gene. V lost 4 bases and J lost 8, with 14 bases in between. Germline-derived CDR1 and CDR2 are SGHAT and FQNNGV. This CDR3 contains 13 residues.

The J gene is TRBJ1-2, the V gene TRBV30; 7 bases map to TRBD1. CDR3 length: 14 residues. CDR1 is GTSNPN and CDR2 is SVGIG in the germline V gene (reference sequence). The V gene end was trimmed by 4 bases and the J gene end by 0 bases; junction bases not matched to a gene: 5. The DNA of the CDR3 is TGTGCCTGGAAAAGGGACAGAACTAACTATGGCTACACCTTC. It is translated as CAWKRDRTNYGYTF.

The gene calls are TRBV4-2 and TRBJ2-7; TRBD2 aligns across 10 bases. Germline CDR1 reads LGHNA; CDR2 reads YNFKEQ. CDR3 length: 16 amino acids. Germline trimming cut 2 bases from V and 4 bases from J; bases unmatched to any gene: 8. CDR3 amino acids: CASSQRLAGVIYEQYF. The CDR3, as DNA: TGTGCCAGCAGCCAAAGGCTAGCGGGAGTTATATACGAGCAGTACTTC.

This clone was picked up one time. The chain carries TRBV27 and TRBJ2-3, with D unclear. The CDR3 covers 13 residues. Germline CDR1 reads MNHEY; CDR2 reads SMNVEV (reference sequence). The V gene lost 5 bases and the J gene lost 6 bases, with 12 bases spanning the gap. CDR3 in DNA: TGTGCCAGCAGTCCTCAGACACCCGATACGCAGTATTTT. Protein sequence: CASSPQTPDTQYF.

The gene calls are TRBV7-2 and TRBJ1-4; the D gene is possibly TRBD1 (5 bases). The germline CDR1 and CDR2 sequences are SGHTA and FQGNSA. Trimming stripped 2 bases from V and 7 bases from J, with 14 bases between. The CDR3 has 15 amino acids. The CDR3 reads CASSLSWGEGEKLFF. The CDR3 DNA is TGTGCCAGCAGCTTAAGTTGGGGGGAAGGTGAAAAACTGTTTTTT.

The chain employs TRBV10-1 and TRBJ2-3; TRBD1 aligns across 8 bases. Germline CDR1 reads WNHNN; CDR2 reads SYGVQD (reference sequence). The CDR3 has 12 residues. The ends lost 4 bases at V and 11 bases at J; junction bases unmatched: 5. The CDR3 sequence is CASSGRQGLQYF. As DNA, the CDR3 is TGCGCCAGCAGTGGCCGACAGGGGTTGCAGTATTTT.

The CDR3 reads CASSRTGWETQYF. The CDR3 DNA reads as TGTGCCAGTAGTAGGACAGGGTGGGAGACCCAGTACTTC. The gene calls are TRBV19 and TRBJ2-5; 8 bases fit TRBD1. V shed 4 bases and J 5 bases; nucleotides not matched to a gene: 3. CDR1 LNHDA and CDR2 SQIVND come from the germline V gene (reference sequence). This CDR3 is 13 amino acids long.

The chain combines TRBV5-8 with TRBJ2-5; D unclear. This CDR3 has 13 residues. Germline V gives CDR1 SGHTS, CDR2 YDEGEE. Trimming stripped 2 bases from V and 2 bases from J, with 7 bases between. The CDR3: CASSFHSQETQYF. CDR3 sequence (DNA): TGTGCCAGCAGCTTCCACAGTCAAGAGACCCAGTACTTC. Using reference TRBV5-8 and TRBJ2-5 for the parts outside the CDR3, the full variable domain is EAGVTQSPTHLIKTRGQQATLRCSPISGHTSVYWYQQALGLGLQFLLWYDEGEERNRGNFPPRFSGRQFPNYSSELNVNALELEDSALYLCASSFHSQETQYFGPGTRLLVL.

The genes are TRBV5-4 and TRBJ1-3; the match to TRBD1 covers 9 bases. Looked up from germline, CDR1 is SGHNT and CDR2 is YYREEE (reference sequence). Trimming at V came to 5 bases and at J to 7 bases, leaving 7 bases not matched to a gene. The CDR3 extends over 14 amino acids. Here the CDR3 reads CASRIDRGSNTIYF. CDR3 DNA: TGTGCCAGCAGGATCGACAGGGGGAGTAACACCATATATTTT.

The V gene is TRBV9, the J gene TRBJ2-4; 7 bases are shared with TRBD2. Germline trimming cut 5 bases from V and 6 bases from J; bases unmatched to any gene: 5. Germline loops: CDR1 SGDLS, CDR2 YYNGEE. The CDR3 loop spans 13 amino acids. The CDR3 region is CASSASGGNIQYF. The DNA for the CDR3 is TGTGCCAGCAGTGCCTCGGGAGGAAACATTCAGTACTTC.

V usage is TRBV2 and J usage is TRBJ1-6; D gene unclear. CDR3 length equals 14 residues. V was cut by 6 bases and J by 10 bases, with 16 bases left in between. Germline CDR1 SNHLY, CDR2 FYNNEI. The CDR3 DNA follows: TGTGCCAGCAGGGCAGACAAGGTTTTATCACCCCTCCACTTT. It yields the protein CASRADKVLSPLHF.

The chain is built from TRBV7-8 and TRBJ2-7; 9 nucleotides agree with TRBD2. J gave up 3 bases and V 2 bases, and 11 bases lay outside the gene matches. Germline V gene sequence: CDR1 SGHVS, CDR2 FQNEAQ. The length of the CDR3 is 17 residues. CDR3 region: CASSLLGVIAGDYEQYF. As DNA, the CDR3 is TGTGCCAGCAGCTTACTGGGTGTGATAGCGGGAGACTACGAGCAGTACTTC.

The CDR3 region has the DNA TGTGCCAGTAGTGACGGGGGGAGGAACACTGAAGCTTTCTTT. It translates to CASSDGGRNTEAFF. This sequence joins TRBV19 and TRBJ1-1, with a possible D match to TRBD1 (5 bases). Trimming removed 5 bases at V and 1 base at J, with 11 bases between. Per the germline V gene, CDR1 is LNHDA and CDR2 is SQIVND (reference sequence). The CDR3 loop spans 14 amino acids.

The J gene is TRBJ2-5, the V gene TRBV5-6; D not resolved. V was clipped by 2 bases and J by 7 bases, with 6 bases between them. This CDR3 has 11 amino acids. Germline lookup yields CDR1 SGHDT and CDR2 YYEEEE. This CDR3 is CASSFRGTQYF. CDR3 sequence (DNA): TGTGCCAGCAGCTTTCGCGGGACCCAGTACTTC.

The chain is built from TRBV5-1 and TRBJ2-7; tentative D call: TRBD2 (5 bases). The CDR3 contains 13 residues. The V gene's germline CDR1 is SGHRS and CDR2 YFSETQ. Between the trimmed V and J ends, which lost 2 bases and 5 bases, there was a span of 11 bases. CDR3 residues: CASSLEGPHEQYF. CDR3 sequence (DNA): TGCGCCAGCAGCTTAGAGGGTCCCCACGAGCAGTACTTC. Full variable domain (missing parts from reference TRBV5-1 and TRBJ2-7): KAGVTQTPRYLIKTRGQQVTLSCSPISGHRSVSWYQQTPGQGLQFLFEYFSETQRNKGNFPGRFSGRQFSNSRSEMNVSTLELGDSALYLCASSLEGPHEQYFGPGTRLTVT.

The chain links TRBV5-4 to TRBJ1-4; D may be TRBD1 (5 bases). This CDR3 has 15 amino acids. Germline lookup yields CDR1 SGHNT and CDR2 YYREEE (reference sequence). Trimming removed 0 bases at V and 6 bases at J, with 12 bases between. This CDR3 reads CASSLGRGEDEKLFF. Here the CDR3 DNA reads TGTGCCAGCAGCTTGGGCCGGGGGGAAGATGAAAAACTGTTTTTT.

This chain links TRBV7-3 with TRBJ2-1; 9 bases map to TRBD2. Unmatched junction bases numbered 4, after V lost 3 bases and J lost 10 bases. Germline V gene data show CDR1 as SGHTA and CDR2 as FQGTGA. The CDR3 has 13 amino acids. The CDR3 nucleotides are TGTGCCAGCAGCTTTGGACTAGCGCGGGAGCAGTTCTTC. Its translation is CASSFGLAREQFF.

This clone was recorded only once. The chain links TRBV29-1 to TRBJ1-4; perhaps TRBD1 as D (6 bases). The V end was cut by 4 bases, the J end by 8 bases, with 14 bases between. Germline V CDR1 and CDR2: SQVTM, ANQGSEA. This CDR3 contains 13 residues. This CDR3 is CSVGQGLGEKLFF. In DNA, the CDR3 is TGCAGCGTTGGCCAGGGGCTCGGCGAAAAACTGTTTTTT.

The chain is built from TRBV11-3 and TRBJ1-1; TRBD1 aligns across 7 bases. The germline CDR1 and CDR2 sequences are SGHNT and YENEEA. The CDR3 loop spans 14 amino acids. The J segment lost 5 bases and the V segment lost 5 bases, leaving 8 bases of the junction unmatched. In DNA, the CDR3 is TGTGCCAGCAGCCTCAGGGGGGTAGAAACTGAAGCTTTCTTT. This sequence encodes CASSLRGVETEAFF.

The chain carries TRBV11-2 and TRBJ2-7, with TRBD2 matching over 8 bases. The germline CDR1 and CDR2 sequences are SGHAT and FQNNGV. V shed 3 bases, J shed 3 bases, and the junction held 4 bases outside the gene matches. CDR3 size: 14 residues. The CDR3 protein is CASSLLAGLYEQYF. CDR3 DNA sequence: TGTGCCAGCAGCTTGCTAGCGGGCCTCTACGAGCAGTACTTC.

The chain is built from TRBV19 and TRBJ2-5; 11 positions agree with TRBD2. Germline lookup yields CDR1 LNHDA and CDR2 SQIVND (reference sequence). The ends lost 3 bases at V and 4 bases at J; junction bases unmatched: 7. The length of the CDR3 is 16 residues. The CDR3 nucleotides read TGTGCCAGTAGTATCTGGCTAGCGGGAGGACGAGAGACCCAGTACTTC. Protein: CASSIWLAGGRETQYF.

The rearrangement uses TRBV27 and TRBJ1-5; unclear D gene. With 4 bases removed from V and 2 bases from J, the gap between germline ends came to 12 bases. Germline CDR1 MNHEY, CDR2 SMNVEV (reference sequence). The CDR3 runs 15 residues. DNA for the CDR3: TGTGCCAGCAGTTCTACCTACCAGGGCAATCAGCCCCAGCATTTT. It specifies CASSSTYQGNQPQHF.

The J gene is TRBJ1-5, the V gene TRBV4-1; weak D call: TRBD1 (6 bases). The CDR3 totals 18 residues. Germline V gene data show CDR1 as MGHRA and CDR2 as YSYEKL. The V and J ends lost 6 bases and 0 bases respectively, with 21 bases between them. CDR3 sequence reads: CASSQDSNNPYSNQPQHF. The CDR3 DNA sequence: TGCGCCAGCAGTCAGGACAGCAACAACCCTTATAGCAATCAGCCCCAGCATTTT.

This chain connects TRBV4-2 to TRBJ2-6, with a possible D match to TRBD2 (6 bases). The germline V gene has CDR1 LGHNA and CDR2 YNFKEQ. Trimming took 1 base from V and 4 from J, leaving 11 bases between them. CDR3 length: 16 residues. The CDR3 here is CASSQALASGANVLTF. CDR3 DNA sequence: TGTGCCAGCAGCCAAGCACTAGCCTCCGGGGCCAACGTCCTGACTTTC.

V and J are TRBV11-2 and TRBJ1-1; tentative D call: TRBD1 (5 bases). The germline gives CDR1 SGHAT, CDR2 FQNNGV. This CDR3 contains 15 residues. Trimming took off 4 bases at V and 3 bases at J, with 15 bases between the two ends. In DNA form, the CDR3 reads TGTGCCAGCAGCTCCAAGGGGCTTTCGGACACTGAAGCTTTCTTT. Residues: CASSSKGLSDTEAFF.

The V call is TRBV5-1, the J call TRBJ2-1; D remains unclear. The CDR3 consists of 13 residues. Germline V gene sequence: CDR1 SGHRS, CDR2 YFSETQ. V was cut by 0 bases and J by 3 bases, with 4 bases left in between. The CDR3 here is CASSLGYYNEQFF. In nucleotides, the CDR3 is TGCGCCAGCAGCTTGGGTTACTACAATGAGCAGTTCTTC.